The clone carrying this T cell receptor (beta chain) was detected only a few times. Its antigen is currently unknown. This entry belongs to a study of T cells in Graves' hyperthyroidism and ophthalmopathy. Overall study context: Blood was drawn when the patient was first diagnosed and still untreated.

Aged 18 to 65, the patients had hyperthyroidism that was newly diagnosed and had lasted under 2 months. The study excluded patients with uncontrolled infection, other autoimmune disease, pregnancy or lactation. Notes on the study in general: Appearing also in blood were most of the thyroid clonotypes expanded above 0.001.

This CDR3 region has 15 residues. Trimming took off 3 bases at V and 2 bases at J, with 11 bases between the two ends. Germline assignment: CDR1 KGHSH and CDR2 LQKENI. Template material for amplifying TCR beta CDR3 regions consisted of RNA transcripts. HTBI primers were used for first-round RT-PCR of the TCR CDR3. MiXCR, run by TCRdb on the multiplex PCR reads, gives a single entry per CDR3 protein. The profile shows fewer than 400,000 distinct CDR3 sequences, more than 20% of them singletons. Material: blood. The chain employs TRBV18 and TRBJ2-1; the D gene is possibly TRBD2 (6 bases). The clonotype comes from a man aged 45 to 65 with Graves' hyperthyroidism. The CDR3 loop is CASSPQAGTYNEQFF. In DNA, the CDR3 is TGTGCCAGCTCACCGCAAGCGGGCACCTACAATGAGCAGTTCTTC.